This T cell receptor (beta chain) was identified in a study of cytomegalovirus exposure and HLA in healthy donors. Overall study: A prior study identified just under 120 million unique TCR beta sequences from roughly 180 million T cells.

Researchers ran the PCR with 60 Vbeta and 13 Jbeta primers. TCRdb's table, derived via immunoSEQ multiplex PCR, lists solely in-frame clones and lacks some. The profile covers over 60,000 clones, with 60% to 75% appearing a single time and over 10% taken by the ten largest. This CDR3 has 14 amino acids. Trimming pared 2 bases from V and 7 bases from J, leaving 15 bases between. CDR1 MNHEY and CDR2 SVGAGI come from the germline V gene. The receptor was isolated from a man in his 70s in good health and CMV-seronegative. Sequencing input: PBMCs. The chain has TRBV6-5 and TRBJ2-7, with D perhaps TRBD2 (6 bases). CDR3 nucleotides: TGTGCCAGCAGTTACCGGAGGAGGGGAAGTGAGCAGTACTTC. Translation gives CASSYRRRGSEQYF.